A selection of T cell receptor beta chains follows, all from one sample in a study of T cell responses to AZD1222 COVID-19 vaccine. The repertoire was sequenced with immunoSEQ multiplex PCR; TCRdb's copy has only in-frame clones and lacks some. The sample has 95,000 to 150,000 clones; about nine tenths are singletons. The source material was peripheral blood, sampled on day 0 of AZD1222 vaccination. The receptor source for this set is an adult in good health. CDR3s include the opening cysteine and the closing phenylalanine or tryptophan. The order of the fields is J gene, D gene, clone size, CDR3 length, V gene, CDR3 protein, CDR3 DNA. D genes are given only for firm matches. A clone size is listed for some rows: how often the clone was seen (once, few, many), or a class if it is expanded.

TRBJ2-7 | TRBD2 | few | 16 | TRBV11-3 | CASSLGGLAGVGEQYF | TGTGCCAGCAGCTTAGGGGGACTAGCGGGAGTCGGCGAGCAGTACTTC
TRBJ1-1 | - | - | 13 | TRBV10-3 | CAISESMASEAFF | TGTGCCATCAGTGAGTCTATGGCCTCTGAAGCTTTCTTT
TRBJ2-3 | TRBD2 | few | 16 | TRBV5-4 | CASSLGLAGEWDTQYF | TGTGCCAGCAGCCTCGGACTAGCGGGAGAGTGGGATACGCAGTATTTT
TRBJ2-2 | - | - | 15 | TRBV2 | CASSQGATLTGELFF | TGTGCCAGCAGTCAAGGGGCGACTCTCACCGGGGAGCTGTTTTTT
TRBJ1-1 | - | - | 15 | TRBV13 | CASSLGGVGAMEAFF | TGTGCCAGCAGCTTAGGCGGGGTCGGGGCCATGGAAGCTTTCTTT
TRBJ1-2 | - | once | 13 | TRBV6-5 | CASSRVGGAGYTF | TGTGCCAGCAGCCGCGTAGGGGGTGCTGGCTACACCTTC
TRBJ1-2 | TRBD1 | - | 14 | TRBV5-4 | CASSPPGTGRGYTF | TGTGCCAGCAGCCCCCCTGGGACAGGGAGAGGCTACACCTTC
TRBJ1-2 | - | - | 12 | TRBV19 | CASTEDSYGYTF | TGTGCCAGTACCGAAGACAGTTATGGCTACACCTTC
TRBJ2-5 | - | - | 15 | TRBV7-6 | CASSWSVQGRETQYF | TGTGCCAGCAGCTGGAGCGTACAGGGGAGGGAGACCCAGTACTTC
TRBJ1-1 | - | - | 12 | TRBV6-5 | CASSFRDTEAFF | TGTGCCAGCAGTTTTAGGGACACTGAAGCTTTCTTT
TRBJ1-6 | TRBD1 | - | 19 | TRBV10-3 | CAISSLLTEGQGRSSPLHF | TGTGCCATCAGTTCACTTTTGACCGAGGGACAGGGCAGAAGTTCACCCCTCCACTTT
TRBJ2-7 | TRBD1 | - | 15 | TRBV3-1/TRBV3-2 | CASSLDRGPSYEQYF | TGTGCCAGCAGCCTGGACAGGGGGCCATCCTACGAGCAGTACTTC
TRBJ2-4 | - | - | 13 | TRBV30 | CAWSVPPTPAKGF | TGTGCCTGGAGTGTCCCTCCGACCCCGGCCAAGGGCTTC
TRBJ2-5 | - | few | 10 | TRBV7-8 | CASSHETQYF | TGTGCCAGCAGCCACGAGACCCAGTACTTC
TRBJ1-5 | TRBD1 | - | 15 | TRBV19 | CASSYGQGSNQPQHF | TGTGCCAGCTCGTACGGACAGGGGAGCAATCAGCCCCAGCATTTT
TRBJ1-3 | - | - | 17 | TRBV7-9 | CASSLGRRFQGGNTIYF | TGTGCCAGCAGCTTAGGCCGACGCTTCCAAGGGGGAAACACCATATATTTT
TRBJ2-1 | - | - | 14 | TRBV5-5 | CASSPYTVSNEQFF | TGTGCCAGCAGCCCATACACGGTGAGCAATGAGCAGTTCTTC
TRBJ2-2 | - | - | 13 | TRBV7-9 | CAGPSLDTGELFF | TGTGCCGGGCCCAGCCTGGACACCGGGGAGCTGTTTTTT
TRBJ2-3 | - | once | 16 | TRBV5-4 | CASSLTGRGGTDTQYF | TGTGCCAGCAGCTTGACAGGGAGGGGGGGCACAGATACGCAGTATTTT
TRBJ2-5 | - | - | 13 | TRBV10-3 | CAINQSPGETQYF | TGTGCCATCAACCAATCCCCTGGGGAGACCCAGTACTTC
TRBJ1-3 | - | - | 15 | TRBV3-1/TRBV3-2 | CASSQVARDGNTIYF | TGTGCCAGCAGCCAAGTGGCCAGGGACGGAAACACCATATATTTT
TRBJ2-2 | - | once | 15 | TRBV3-1/TRBV3-2 | CASSPPGTRAGELFF | TGTGCCAGCAGCCCCCCCGGGACACGGGCCGGGGAGCTGTTTTTT
TRBJ1-2 | - | - | 19 | TRBV7-9 | CASSSLGTSLRTANYGYTF | TGTGCCAGCAGCTCCTTAGGTACAAGCCTAAGGACAGCTAACTATGGCTACACCTTC
TRBJ2-3 | TRBD2 | - | 16 | TRBV2 | CASRRLAGGSTDTQYF | TGTGCCAGCAGGAGGCTAGCGGGAGGCAGCACAGATACGCAGTATTTT
TRBJ1-2 | TRBD1 | - | 14 | TRBV5-1 | CASSVDRANYGYTF | TGCGCCAGCAGCGTGGACAGGGCTAACTATGGCTACACCTTC
TRBJ2-7 | - | - | 15 | TRBV6-6 | CASSYFPGGPREQYF | TGTGCCAGCAGTTACTTTCCCGGGGGGCCGCGGGAGCAGTACTTC
TRBJ2-1 | TRBD1 | - | 16 | TRBV19 | CASTTSPGQGPNEQFF | TGTGCCAGTACCACATCCCCAGGACAGGGGCCCAATGAGCAGTTCTTC
TRBJ2-3 | - | - | 14 | TRBV7-9 | CASSFGTTTDTQYF | TGTGCCAGCAGCTTTGGTACTACCACAGATACGCAGTATTTT
TRBJ2-7 | - | - | 12 | TRBV12-3/TRBV12-4 | CASSLEVGEQYF | TGTGCCAGCAGTTTAGAGGTGGGTGAGCAGTACTTC
TRBJ2-7 | - | - | 14 | TRBV9 | CASSVGVLSYEQYF | TGTGCCAGCAGCGTAGGGGTACTCTCCTACGAGCAGTACTTC
TRBJ2-7 | TRBD1 | once | 14 | TRBV14 | CASSRTGFPYEQYF | TGTGCCAGCAGCCGGACAGGGTTCCCCTACGAGCAGTACTTC
TRBJ2-1 | TRBD2 | - | 16 | TRBV29-1 | CSVEEWENSGSNEQFF | TGCAGCGTTGAAGAGTGGGAAAATAGCGGGAGCAATGAGCAGTTCTTC
TRBJ2-3 | - | - | 15 | TRBV6-1 | CASSEVGRSTDTQYF | TGTGCCAGCAGTGAAGTAGGCAGAAGCACAGATACGCAGTATTTT
TRBJ2-6 | - | - | 16 | TRBV5-8 | CASSLVRSSGANVLTF | TGTGCCAGCAGCTTGGTAAGATCATCTGGGGCCAACGTCCTGACTTTC
TRBJ2-3 | - | - | 16 | TRBV7-7 | CASSLYPAGLGDTQYF | TGTGCTAGCAGCTTATACCCAGCGGGCTTGGGAGATACGCAGTATTTT
TRBJ2-5 | TRBD1 | - | 15 | TRBV6-5 | CASSLQGEYQETQYF | TGTGCCAGCAGCCTACAGGGGGAGTATCAAGAGACCCAGTACTTC
TRBJ2-7 | - | - | 11 | TRBV28 | CASRAGYEQYF | TGTGCCAGCAGGGCAGGGTACGAGCAGTACTTC
TRBJ1-1 | - | - | 13 | TRBV3-1/TRBV3-2 | CASSQGRAAEAFF | TGTGCCAGCAGCCAAGGACGGGCCGCTGAAGCTTTCTTT
TRBJ1-1 | - | - | 15 | TRBV11-2 | CASSLTGGAWTEAFF | TGTGCCAGCAGCCTGACCGGGGGCGCTTGGACTGAAGCTTTCTTT
TRBJ1-2 | TRBD1 | few | 15 | TRBV29-1 | CSVEVQTGGIGGYTF | TGCAGCGTTGAGGTCCAGACAGGGGGTATCGGTGGCTACACCTTC
TRBJ1-3 | - | - | 12 | TRBV6-5 | CAGGDTGNTIYF | TGTGCCGGCGGGGACACAGGAAACACCATATATTTT
TRBJ2-2 | - | few | 16 | TRBV11-1 | CASSLASNTNTGELFF | TGTGCCAGCAGCTTAGCGTCTAACACGAACACCGGGGAGCTGTTTTTT
TRBJ2-7 | - | - | 14 | TRBV11-1 | CASSSGLEGYEQYF | TGTGCCAGCAGCTCGGGGCTAGAGGGCTACGAGCAGTACTTC
TRBJ1-3 | - | - | 15 | TRBV9 | CASTHDRRGGNTIYF | TGTGCCAGCACCCACGACAGGCGGGGAGGAAACACCATATATTTT
TRBJ1-2 | TRBD1 | - | 14 | TRBV7-9 | CASSWGQGDYGYTF | TGTGCCAGCAGCTGGGGACAGGGAGACTATGGCTACACCTTC